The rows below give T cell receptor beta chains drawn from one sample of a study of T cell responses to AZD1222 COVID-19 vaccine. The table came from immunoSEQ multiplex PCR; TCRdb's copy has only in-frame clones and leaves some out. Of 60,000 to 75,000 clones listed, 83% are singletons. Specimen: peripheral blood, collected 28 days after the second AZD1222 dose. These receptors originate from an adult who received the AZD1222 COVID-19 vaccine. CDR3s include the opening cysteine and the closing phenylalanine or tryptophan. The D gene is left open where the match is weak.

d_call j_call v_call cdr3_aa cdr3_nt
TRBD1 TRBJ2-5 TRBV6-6 CASRGTGRGETQYF TGTGCCAGCAGGGGGACAGGGCGGGGAGAGACCCAGTACTTC
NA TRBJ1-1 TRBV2 CASHSGNTEAFF TGTGCCAGTCATTCGGGGAACACTGAAGCTTTCTTT
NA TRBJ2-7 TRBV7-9 CASSLPGISYEQYF TGTGCCAGCAGCTTACCAGGGATCTCCTACGAGCAGTACTTC
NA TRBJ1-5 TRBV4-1 CASSPHRVGSGNQPQHF TGCGCCAGCAGCCCTCACAGGGTGGGAAGTGGCAATCAGCCCCAGCATTTT
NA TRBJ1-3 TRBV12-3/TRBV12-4 CASSRRSGNTIYF TGTGCCAGCAGTCGCAGGTCTGGAAACACCATATATTTT
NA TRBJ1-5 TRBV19 CASRSEAYSNQPQHF TGTGCCAGTAGATCAGAGGCCTATAGCAATCAGCCCCAGCATTTT
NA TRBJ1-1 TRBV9 CASKRYRDGDTEAFF TGTGCCAGCAAACGATACCGGGATGGGGACACTGAAGCTTTCTTT
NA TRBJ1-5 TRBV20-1 CSARRGQPQHF TGCAGTGCTAGGCGAGGTCAGCCCCAGCATTTT
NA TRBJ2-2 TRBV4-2 CASSPRVGELFF TGTGCCAGCAGCCCCAGGGTCGGGGAGCTGTTTTTT
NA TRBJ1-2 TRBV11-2 CASSSYRGQDYGYTF TGTGCCAGCAGCTCATATCGGGGGCAGGACTATGGCTACACCTTC
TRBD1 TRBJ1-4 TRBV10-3 CAISEGPTGRSEKLFF TGTGCCATCAGTGAGGGGCCGACAGGGAGGAGTGAAAAACTGTTTTTT
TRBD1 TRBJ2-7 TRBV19 CASSPRARGMEQYF TGTGCCAGTAGTCCCCGGGCCAGGGGGATGGAGCAGTACTTC
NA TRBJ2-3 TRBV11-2 CASSQFVGTSTDTQYF TGTGCCAGCAGCCAATTCGTAGGGACTAGCACAGATACGCAGTATTTT
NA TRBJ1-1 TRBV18 CASSPPGFSGMNTEAFF TGTGCCAGCTCACCACCGGGCTTTTCAGGGATGAACACTGAAGCTTTCTTT
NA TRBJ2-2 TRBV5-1 CASSVGLTNTGELFF TGCGCCAGCAGCGTGGGACTCACGAACACCGGGGAGCTGTTTTTT
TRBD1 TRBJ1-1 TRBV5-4 CASSKPQGATEAFF TGTGCCAGCAGCAAACCACAGGGGGCGACTGAAGCTTTCTTT